The clone carrying this TCR beta chain appeared once. This sample was included in a study of blood T cell repertoires in COVID-19. Study background: Spain, Italy and the United States supplied samples that represented acute and convalescent COVID-19. The cDNA or gDNA used as material had been derived from T cells, B-cell-depleted T cells, or PBMCs.

In the authors' workflow: Estimation of nucleated cell counts was performed using reference gene primer amplification. Assay: immunoSEQ multiplex PCR; the TCRdb copy retains only in-frame clones and omits some. V and J calls and clone size are given by that table; D and trimming were obtained from the DNA. This table holds some 180,000 clones, approximately 78% found once. Germline CDR1 is SGHTA and CDR2 is FQGNSA. V lost 0 bases to trimming and J lost 6 bases; unmatched junction nucleotides: 7. The CDR3 runs 16 residues. This receptor was taken from a woman over 75 with active or convalescent COVID-19. Sample: peripheral blood. The rearrangement joins TRBV7-2 to TRBJ2-2, with 7 bases aligning to TRBD2. The CDR3 coding sequence is TGTGCCAGCAGCTTAGCCTTAGGGACTATGCCCGGGGAGCTGTTTTTT. Translating gives CASSLALGTMPGELFF. Full variable domain (outside the CDR3, taken from reference TRBV7-2 and TRBJ2-2): GAGVSQSPSNKVTEKGKDVELRCDPISGHTALYWYRQSLGQGLEFLIYFQGNSAPDKSGLPSDRFSAERTGGSVSTLTIQRTQQEDSAVYLCASSLALGTMPGELFFGEGSRLTVL.